This T cell receptor (beta chain) was identified in a study of blood T cells in healthy people across ages. Study-wide points: Expanded clonotype shifts may have been confounded, as the donors had an unknown CMV status. Roughly linear declines in TCR beta diversity per million T cells occurred with age.

The CDR3 consists of 14 residues. V was shortened by 1 base and J by 1 base, with 7 bases between the two germline ends. Looked up from germline, CDR1 is MGHRA and CDR2 is YSYEKL. The donors, healthy Caucasians from Russia, were aged roughly 6 to 90. PCR was performed a second time for 7 to 11 cycles using a sample-barcoded 5' primer and a J-beta primer mix. TCRdb analysed the 5' RACE reads with MiXCR anew, one entry per CDR3 protein. Of some 800,000 distinct CDR3 sequences listed, roughly 44% were seen once; the top ten hold about a fifth. In this sample, this clonotype turned up many times. Its antigen is unidentified.

This sequence was found in a man in his sixties in good health. The material sequenced was blood. This chain connects TRBV4-1 to TRBJ2-5; no clear D. In DNA, the CDR3 is TGCGCCAGCAGCCAAGGAGCAGGCCAAGAGACCCAGTACTTC. Translating gives CASSQGAGQETQYF.